One and the same sample provided the 25 T cell receptor beta chains below, sequenced in a study of T-cell reconstitution after alpha-beta-depleted transplantation in children. Unique molecular identifiers were used to barcode this TCRbeta library. A single record per CDR3 protein comes from TCRdb applying MiXCR to the PCR reads. The data contain hundreds of thousands of distinct CDR3 sequences, roughly 13% of them singletons. This specimen consisted of PBMCs, obtained from the stem cell graft. The source is a human donor who donated a stem cell graft to a child with Fanconi anemia.

This clonotype was counted ten times or more. The V and J genes are TRBV5-1 and TRBJ2-1; possibly TRBD1 for D (5 bases). CDR1 and CDR2 from the germline V gene are SGHRS and YFSETQ. The ends were cut back, 0 bases at V and 3 bases at J, with 7 bases in the middle. The CDR3 totals 14 residues. For the CDR3, the DNA is TGCGCCAGCAGCTTGGCGACAGACTACAATGAGCAGTTCTTC. It encodes CASSLATDYNEQFF.

V is TRBV28 and J is TRBJ2-5; D is undetermined. Germline V gene data show CDR1 as MDHEN and CDR2 as SYDVKM. Trimming took 6 bases from V and 7 from J, leaving 15 bases between them. CDR3 length: 13 amino acids. Here the CDR3 DNA reads TGTGCCAGCAGCCCCCTTTGGGGAAGGACCCAGTACTTC. Its translation: CASSPLWGRTQYF.

The chain has TRBV7-3 and TRBJ2-7; D remains unclear. Trimming removed 2 bases at V and 6 bases at J, with 11 bases between. The germline V gene has CDR1 SGHTA and CDR2 FQGTGA. The CDR3 is 13 residues long. CDR3 protein: CASSLLGSGEQYF. The CDR3 nucleotides are TGTGCCAGCAGCTTACTGGGTTCTGGCGAGCAGTACTTC.

This clonotype was counted ten times or more. The V and J genes are TRBV7-3 and TRBJ2-3, with TRBD2 matching 12 bases. The CDR3 sequence is 17 residues long. The germline V gene has CDR1 SGHTA and CDR2 FQGTGA. V lost 6 bases and J lost 1; bases outside the gene matches: 8. CDR3: CASSLAGGTPRTDTQYF. The CDR3, as DNA: TGTGCCAGCAGTCTAGCGGGGGGGACGCCTCGCACAGATACGCAGTATTTT.

The rearrangement joins TRBV6-1 to TRBJ2-5; D possibly matches TRBD1 or TRBD2 (5 bases each). V was trimmed by 3 bases and J by 4 bases, leaving 12 bases between them. Germline lookup yields CDR1 MNHNS and CDR2 SASEGT. This CDR3 region has 14 residues. CDR3 region: CASSDPGTGETQYF. The CDR3 DNA reads TGTGCCAGCAGTGACCCCGGGACGGGAGAGACCCAGTACTTC.

The chain has TRBV6-2 or TRBV6-3 and TRBJ2-3; 11 bases map to TRBD1. The CDR3 runs 18 residues. Per germline, CDR1 MNHEY and CDR2 SVGEGT. Trimming at V came to 3 bases and at J to 4 bases, leaving 12 bases not matched to a gene. CDR3 in amino acids: CASSYLTRTGGKADTQYF. CDR3 coding DNA: TGTGCCAGCAGTTATCTTACCAGGACAGGGGGCAAAGCAGATACGCAGTATTTT.

This clonotype has ten or more counts. The J gene is TRBJ1-1, the V gene TRBV12-3 or TRBV12-4; possible D gene TRBD1, 6 bases. This CDR3 has 13 amino acids. The ends were cut back, 10 bases at V and 4 bases at J, with 16 bases in the middle. The CDR3 DNA follows: TGTGCCATCAGGGACACCTCGGGCACTGAAGCTTTCTTT. It encodes CAIRDTSGTEAFF.

The J gene is TRBJ2-1, the V gene TRBV3-1; 11 positions agree with TRBD1. Per germline, CDR1 LGHDT and CDR2 YNNKEL (reference sequence). J lost 7 bases, V lost 1 base, and 6 bases had no gene match. The CDR3 is 16 amino acids. Here the CDR3 DNA reads TGTGCCAGCAGCCAAGCAACCGGGACAGGGGGGAATGAGCAGTTCTTC. Translated: CASSQATGTGGNEQFF.

The gene calls are TRBV30 and TRBJ2-3, with a weak D call TRBD1 (5 bases). This CDR3 has 15 amino acids. Trimming cost V 0 bases and J 4 bases, with 14 bases left between them. Per germline, CDR1 GTSNPN and CDR2 SVGIG (reference sequence). The chain's CDR3 is CAWSVQQALADTQYF. DNA for the CDR3: TGTGCCTGGAGTGTCCAACAGGCATTGGCAGATACGCAGTATTTT.

This clonotype was seen more than once but under ten times. The chain links TRBV10-3 to TRBJ1-1; D unresolved. CDR3 length: 15 amino acids. V was cut by 11 bases and J by 2 bases, with 21 bases left in between. In germline, CDR1 is ENHRY, CDR2 SYGVKD. The CDR3 coding sequence is TGTGCCTCCATCGCCGGTAACGGTTTAAACACTGAAGCTTTCTTT. Translating gives CASIAGNGLNTEAFF.

Only a few counts were recorded for this clonotype. CDR3 DNA sequence: TGTGCCAGCAGTGAATTGTCGAGGGGGGGCAAAAACATTCAGTACTTC. Residues: CASSELSRGGKNIQYF. The chain joins TRBV6-1 to TRBJ2-4; tentatively, D is TRBD2 (7 bases). This CDR3 is 16 amino acids long. Between the trimmed V and J ends, which lost 2 bases and 3 bases, there was a span of 14 bases. CDR1 is MNHNS, CDR2 SASEGT, per germline.

This clonotype was found a few times. The gene calls are TRBV4-3 and TRBJ1-1; 8 bases are shared with TRBD1. CDR3 size: 15 residues. The V and J ends lost 1 base and 8 bases, in that order; junction bases with no gene match: 9. Germline V gene data show CDR1 as LGHNA and CDR2 as YSLEER. The CDR3: CASSQGMTGVGEAFF. The CDR3 DNA follows: TGCGCCAGCAGCCAAGGAATGACAGGGGTAGGAGAAGCTTTCTTT.

This clonotype was picked up a small number of times. The chain joins TRBV2 to TRBJ2-7; a possible D gene is TRBD1 (5 bases). Germline V gene sequence: CDR1 SNHLY, CDR2 FYNNEI. The CDR3 has 13 amino acids. V lost 3 bases to trimming and J lost 4 bases, with 10 bases between them. CDR3 residues: CASSEDKRYEQYF. The CDR3 DNA reads as TGTGCCAGCAGTGAGGACAAACGTTACGAGCAGTACTTC.

This clonotype was found a few times. The chain has TRBV7-6 and TRBJ2-5; 14 nucleotides align to TRBD2. Looked up from germline, CDR1 is SGHVS and CDR2 is FNYEAQ. V lost 5 bases and J lost 4; bases outside the gene matches: 9. This CDR3 has 17 residues. The CDR3 DNA follows: TGTGCCAGCAGCGAAAGACTAGCGGGGGGGCCGGGAGAGACCCAGTACTTC. Translating gives CASSERLAGGPGETQYF.

This clonotype was seen only a few times. The chain couples TRBV3-1 to TRBJ1-1; D gene unclear. V was pared by 0 bases and J by 7 bases, with 18 bases between. The germline gives CDR1 LGHDT, CDR2 YNNKEL (reference sequence). The CDR3 spans 16 residues. Here the CDR3 reads CASSQDSSEGVGEAFF. The CDR3 coding sequence is TGTGCCAGCAGCCAAGATTCCTCAGAGGGCGTGGGTGAAGCTTTCTTT.

By sample fraction, this clonotype is medium-sized. The chain links TRBV12-3 or TRBV12-4 to TRBJ1-1, with a possible D match to TRBD1 (5 bases). This CDR3 is 16 amino acids long. Trimming took 2 bases from V and 0 from J, leaving 13 bases between them. The CDR3: CASSLLLGGLNTEAFF. CDR3 in DNA: TGTGCCAGCAGTTTACTCCTCGGGGGACTGAACACTGAAGCTTTCTTT.

J is TRBJ1-4 and V is TRBV4-2, with D unclear. V shed 4 bases and J shed 3 bases, with 12 bases lying between them. CDR1 LGHNA and CDR2 YNFKEQ come from the germline V gene. The CDR3 is 15 residues long. For the CDR3, the DNA is TGTGCCAGCAGCCCTCACGAGAGGTCTAATGAAAAACTGTTTTTT. This translates into CASSPHERSNEKLFF.

This clonotype was seen a few times. J is TRBJ1-1 and V is TRBV7-9, with a tentative D call TRBD1 (6 bases). With 1 base removed from V and 4 bases from J, the gap between germline ends came to 10 bases. The CDR3 contains 14 residues. Germline lookup yields CDR1 SEHNR and CDR2 FQNEAQ (reference sequence). In DNA, the CDR3 is TGTGCCAGCAGCTTAGGGACAGACTTCACTGAAGCTTTCTTT. Amino acid sequence: CASSLGTDFTEAFF.

The V gene is TRBV20-1, the J gene TRBJ1-4; the D is unclear. The CDR3 covers 11 residues. Germline CDR1 DFQATT, CDR2 SNEGSKA (reference sequence). V gave up 2 bases and J gave up 8 bases, with 6 bases separating them. CDR3 nucleotides: TGCAGTGCTAGATTGGGGGAAAAACTGTTTTTT. Translating it yields CSARLGEKLFF.

This sequence joins TRBV29-1 and TRBJ2-3; possibly TRBD1 or TRBD2 for D (5 bases each). Trimming removed 1 base at V and 8 bases at J, with 16 bases between. CDR1 and CDR2 from the germline V gene are SQVTM and ANQGSEA. The CDR3 runs 14 residues. This CDR3 is CSVEAGSAGGTQYF. CDR3 DNA sequence: TGCAGCGTTGAAGCAGGGTCCGCCGGAGGTACGCAGTATTTT.

V usage is TRBV11-2 and J usage is TRBJ1-1; no clear D. The CDR3 runs 15 residues. Germline V lookup: CDR1 SGHAT, CDR2 FQNNGV. The V end was cut by 1 base, the J end by 2 bases, with 11 bases between. The CDR3 DNA reads TGTGCCAGCAGCTTAGGAAGGAGTAGAAACACTGAAGCTTTCTTT. Its translation: CASSLGRSRNTEAFF.

This clonotype was counted only a few times. The rearrangement joins TRBV18 to TRBJ1-3; D call uncertain. The ends were cut back, 3 bases at V and 5 bases at J, with 11 bases in the middle. The CDR3 sequence is 14 residues long. Germline lookup yields CDR1 KGHSH and CDR2 LQKENI. The chain's CDR3 is CASSPGQSRNTIYF. The DNA for the CDR3 is TGTGCCAGCTCACCGGGCCAGTCGCGAAACACCATATATTTT. Full variable domain (missing parts from reference TRBV18 and TRBJ1-3): NAGVMQNPRHLVRRRGQEARLRCSPMKGHSHVYWYRQLPEEGLKFMVYLQKENIIDESGMPKERFSAEFPKEGPSILRIQQVVRGDSAAYFCASSPGQSRNTIYFGEGSWLTVV.

This clonotype was picked up a small number of times. V usage is TRBV30 and J usage is TRBJ2-7, with a tentative D call TRBD2 (5 bases). The V gene's germline CDR1 is GTSNPN and CDR2 SVGIG (reference sequence). The CDR3 covers 13 residues. Deletions cut 4 bases from V and 4 bases from J, with 14 bases between. The CDR3 DNA is TGTGCCTGGAATCCGGGAATGGGGTACGAGCAGTACTTC. It codes for CAWNPGMGYEQYF.

The table lists this clonotype with a few counts. CDR3 coding DNA: TGCAGTGCCGCCCAAGGGACGGACACTGAAGCTTTCTTT. It codes for CSAAQGTDTEAFF. The chain employs TRBV20-1 and TRBJ1-1, with D possibly TRBD1 on 5 matching bases. Germline CDR1 DFQATT, CDR2 SNEGSKA (reference sequence). The CDR3 has 13 residues. Trimming pared 6 bases from V and 3 bases from J, leaving 14 bases between.

Ten or more counts support this clonotype. The chain links TRBV7-8 to TRBJ2-3, with TRBD2 matching 7 bases. The V and J ends lost 4 bases and 2 bases, in that order; junction bases with no gene match: 12. This CDR3 contains 17 residues. Germline V gene lookup returns CDR1 SGHVS and CDR2 FQNEAQ. Written as DNA, the CDR3 is TGTGCCAGCAGCTGGGGAAGGGGAGCGGGGATCACAGATACGCAGTATTTT. Protein: CASSWGRGAGITDTQYF. Full variable domain (rest looked up from reference TRBV7-8 and TRBJ2-3): GAGVSQSPRYKVAKRGQDVALRCDPISGHVSLFWYQQALGQGPEFLTYFQNEAQLDKSGLPSDRFFAERPEGSVSTLKIQRTQQEDSAVYLCASSWGRGAGITDTQYFGPGTRLTVL.